This record concerns one TCR beta chain sequence. The target antigen is unknown. Given a much more abundant clone one base away, this may be a read error. The CDR3 runs to 13 residues. Germline V gene sequence: CDR1 SGHVS, CDR2 FNYEAQ. This sample is part of a study of vaccination and CD4 T cells after COVID-19. Study information: Each of the control cultures got a CEFX pool, an HIV-1 Nef pool, or no peptide.

Sequencing of the DNA from cultured CD4+ T cells was carried out with the Oncomine TCR Beta short-read assay. In TCRdb, the PCR reads were re-called with MiXCR into one record per CDR3 protein. Found here are 6,700 or so distinct CDR3 sequences, under 40% of them singletons; the top ten hold about 27%. Treatment defined: roughly 10-day PBMC culture with coronavirus spike peptide pools or control peptides (ViraFEST assay). According to the study, CD4+ T cells from the unexposed donor were gathered ahead of the COVID-19 pandemic (2011-2018). Antigen-specific T cell expansion with peptide pools preceded TCR sequencing in the ViraFEST approach.

The source of this sequence is a human donor in good health. Source material: CD4+ T cells from blood, cultured in vitro. The J gene is TRBJ1-2, the V gene TRBV7-6, with a weak D call TRBD1 (5 bases). The CDR3 bases are TGTACCAGCAGCCCAGAGGGGAACTATGGCTACACCTTC. It specifies CTSSPEGNYGYTF.